This TCR beta chain was found in a study of cytomegalovirus exposure and HLA in healthy donors. Study-wide results and limits: With further analysis later on, most CMV-associated TCR beta chains appeared HLA-restricted.

13 Jbeta primers and 60 Vbeta primers were used for the PCR. Generated by immunoSEQ multiplex PCR, the TCRdb table keeps only in-frame clones and is missing some. The sample includes about 59,000 clones, 83% of them seen just once. Germline V gene sequence: CDR1 MRHNA, CDR2 SNTAGT. The CDR3 has 15 amino acids. V lost 7 bases and J lost 9; bases outside the gene matches: 8. Concerning this clone: The antigen is unknown.

Donors sampled were nominally healthy, though unrecorded immune exposures were likely. The sequence was collected from a human donor in good health. The sample comprised PBMCs. The chain couples TRBV6-4 to TRBJ2-1, with 14 bases aligning to TRBD2. CDR3 coding DNA: TGTGCCAGCACGCCGGGACTAGCGGGAGTAGTTGAGCAGTTCTTC. Its translation is CASTPGLAGVVEQFF.